This entry concerns a single T cell receptor (beta chain). Libraries were prepared by immunoSEQ multiplex PCR; TCRdb keeps only in-frame clonotypes and omits some of them. The sample consists of tens of thousands of clones, roughly nine tenths of them appearing once. The ends were cut back, 2 bases at V and 3 bases at J, with 5 bases in the middle. CDR1 GTSNPN and CDR2 SVGIG come from the germline V gene (reference sequence). The CDR3 is made up of 13 amino acids. The sample belongs to a study of technical replicates of blood from a handful of donors. The TCR comes from a human donor in good health. The chain combines TRBV30 with TRBJ1-6; D unresolved. Sequences were obtained from T cells isolated from PBMCs. Here the CDR3 reads CAWSIHYNSPLHF. The CDR3 nucleotides read TGTGCCTGGAGTATACACTATAATTCACCCCTCCACTTT. The variable domain in full, with the rest retrieved from reference TRBV30 and TRBJ1-6, is SQTIHQWPATLVQPVGSPLSLECTVEGTSNPNLYWYRQAAGRGLQLLFYSVGIGQISSEVPQNLSASRPQDRQFILSSKKLLLSDSGFYLCAWSIHYNSPLHFGNGTRLTVT.